These 14 T cell receptor beta chains were all obtained from the same sample, sequenced in a study of identical twins. TCRdb independently ran MiXCR on the 5' RACE reads; one entry per CDR3 protein. The repertoire consists of 640,000 or so distinct CDR3 sequences, with roughly 6% occurring once and the leading ten covering about 2%. Input material: naive T cells sorted from blood. All receptors derive from a man aged 18 to 29 in good health.

As regards this clonotype: This may be a read error: a much more frequent sequence differs by one nucleotide. This likely comes from a read error, as the CDR3 has no conserved phenylalanine or tryptophan at its end. The chain joins TRBV20-1 to TRBJ2-7; D ambiguous. Trimming removed 2 bases at V and 4 bases at J, with 9 bases between. This CDR3 is 12 amino acids long. Per germline, CDR1 DFQATT and CDR2 SNEGSKA (reference sequence). In DNA form, the CDR3 reads TGCAGTGCTAGAACGGTCTATTACGAGCAGTACTAC. Residues: CSARTVYYEQYY.

This clonotype was counted many times. The J gene is TRBJ2-5, the V gene TRBV12-5, with unresolved D. Between the trimmed V and J ends, which lost 5 bases and 5 bases, there was a span of 18 bases. The CDR3 spans 15 residues. Germline V lookup: CDR1 LGHNT, CDR2 FRNRAP. The CDR3 sequence: CASGRGSEFRETQYF. The CDR3 DNA follows: TGTGCTAGTGGTCGCGGATCGGAGTTTCGGGAGACCCAGTACTTC.

CDR3 bases: TGTGCCAGCAGTTACTCGGCGACTAGCGGGGGAAATGAGCAGTTCTTC. This encodes CASSYSATSGGNEQFF. This chain uses TRBV6-2 or TRBV6-3 with TRBJ2-1, with 12 bases aligning to TRBD2. The germline V gene has CDR1 MNHEY and CDR2 SVGEGT. This CDR3 has 16 amino acids. V lost 0 bases and J lost 7; bases outside the gene matches: 4.

This clonotype was observed many times. The V gene is TRBV24-1, the J gene TRBJ1-5, with 10 positions matching TRBD1. V gave up 5 bases and J gave up 7 bases; unmatched junction bases: 10. Germline V lookup: CDR1 KGHDR, CDR2 SFDVKD. This CDR3 spans 16 amino acids. CDR3 sequence: CATSAPPGTGDQPQHF. Written as DNA, the CDR3 is TGTGCCACCAGTGCCCCTCCCGGGACAGGGGACCAGCCCCAGCATTTT.

This clonotype occurred many times. This chain uses TRBV7-3 with TRBJ2-2, with a weak D call TRBD2 (6 bases). Germline CDR1 is SGHTA and CDR2 is FQGTGA. The CDR3 has 15 amino acids. The V and J ends lost 5 bases and 5 bases respectively, with 15 bases between them. CDR3 in amino acids: CASSKGLTTTGELFF. In DNA form, the CDR3 reads TGTGCCAGCAGCAAGGGACTTACGACAACCGGGGAGCTGTTTTTT.

The chain links TRBV6-1 to TRBJ1-1; unclear D gene. The CDR3 extends over 14 amino acids. Per the germline V gene, CDR1 is MNHNS and CDR2 is SASEGT. Trimming removed 10 bases from V and 1 base from J, with 16 bases in between. For the CDR3, the DNA is TGTGCCATCCAAGAAAACCGGGGGAACACTGAAGCTTTCTTT. Translation gives CAIQENRGNTEAFF.

The table lists this clonotype with many counts. V is TRBV29-1 and J is TRBJ2-1; D may be TRBD2 (5 bases). Trimming stripped 6 bases from V and 10 bases from J, with 13 bases between. The CDR3 totals 11 residues. Germline V CDR1 and CDR2: SQVTM, ANQGSEA. CDR3 in amino acids: CSVLRTLEQFF. The CDR3, as DNA: TGCAGCGTATTAAGGACTCTGGAGCAGTTCTTC.

This chain links TRBV7-9 with TRBJ2-1; D call uncertain. CDR3 length: 13 residues. The ends were cut back, 5 bases at V and 4 bases at J, with 9 bases in the middle. The germline V gene encodes CDR1 SEHNR and CDR2 FQNEAQ (reference sequence). The DNA of the CDR3 is TGTGCCAGCAGCCCCAAGCTGTACAATGAGCAGTTCTTC. Protein product: CASSPKLYNEQFF.

The J gene is TRBJ2-7, the V gene TRBV11-2, with 10 bases that match TRBD2. There are 18 residues in the CDR3. V shed 0 bases and J 2 bases; nucleotides not matched to a gene: 10. The germline V gene has CDR1 SGHAT and CDR2 FQNNGV. DNA for the CDR3: TGTGCCAGCAGCTTAGACCCTAGCGGGAGTTTTTGGCCCTACGAGCAGTACTTC. It codes for CASSLDPSGSFWPYEQYF.

This clonotype was detected ten times or more. The chain recombines TRBV20-1 with TRBJ2-3, with D hard to call. The CDR3 spans 10 residues. The V and J ends lost 4 bases and 2 bases respectively, with 1 base between them. Germline V gene data show CDR1 as DFQATT and CDR2 as SNEGSKA (reference sequence). The CDR3: CSANTDTQYF. CDR3 nucleotide sequence: TGCAGTGCTAACACAGATACGCAGTATTTT.

The sample holds many counts of this clonotype. The chain joins TRBV5-6 to TRBJ2-2; D uncertain. Germline values: CDR1 SGHDT, CDR2 YYEEEE. CDR3 size: 14 residues. Trimming shortened V by 2 bases and J by 5 bases, and 10 bases separated the two germline ends. The CDR3 region has the DNA TGTGCCAGCAGCTTCCTTTCCGAGACCGGGGAGCTGTTTTTT. This codes for CASSFLSETGELFF.

The chain has TRBV20-1 and TRBJ2-7; either TRBD1 or TRBD2 may supply D (5 bases each). This CDR3 comprises 13 residues. V lost 1 base and J lost 7, with 14 bases in between. The germline CDR1 and CDR2 sequences are DFQATT and SNEGSKA (reference sequence). The CDR3 spells CSARVNGAWEQYF. Here the CDR3 DNA reads TGCAGTGCTAGAGTTAACGGGGCCTGGGAGCAGTACTTC.

The CDR3 bases are TGTGCCAGCAGTCATAGCGGGAGGTTGGGAGATACGCAGTATTTT. Translation: CASSHSGRLGDTQYF. The chain is built from TRBV6-1 and TRBJ2-3; TRBD2 agrees at 10 bases. The length of the CDR3 is 15 residues. The J segment lost 5 bases and the V segment lost 5 bases, leaving 7 bases of the junction unmatched. Per germline, CDR1 MNHNS and CDR2 SASEGT.

The CDR3 region is CASSGRDSSSSGANVLTF. The CDR3 nucleotides are TGTGCCTCTTCCGGTCGGGACAGTTCAAGCTCTGGGGCCAACGTCCTGACTTTC. The chain joins TRBV10-3 to TRBJ2-6, with 7 bases lining up with TRBD1. After removal of 11 bases from V and 0 bases from J, the junction contained 16 bases not matched to a gene. The CDR3 spans 18 residues. The germline V gene encodes CDR1 ENHRY and CDR2 SYGVKD.